This T cell receptor (beta chain) was recorded in a study of blood T cell repertoires in COVID-19. Study as a whole: COVID-19 samples, acute and convalescent, were from the United States, Italy and Spain.

The germline gives CDR1 MDHEN, CDR2 SYDVKM. This CDR3 has 14 residues. Trimming removed 9 bases from V and 3 bases from J, with 15 bases in between. Sequencing used immunoSEQ multiplex PCR; TCRdb keeps in-frame clones, though not all of them. This sample has about 220,000 clones; about 91% occur once, and the top ten carry 14% to 15%. This TCR was sampled from a woman between 45 and 60 years old with acute COVID-19. The chain employs TRBV28 and TRBJ2-4, with D tentatively TRBD1 (5 bases). The specimen was PBMCs or T cells enriched from blood (not recorded which). The CDR3 here is CASMGQGGKNIQYF. The CDR3 nucleotides read TGTGCCAGTATGGGGCAGGGCGGCAAAAACATTCAGTACTTC.